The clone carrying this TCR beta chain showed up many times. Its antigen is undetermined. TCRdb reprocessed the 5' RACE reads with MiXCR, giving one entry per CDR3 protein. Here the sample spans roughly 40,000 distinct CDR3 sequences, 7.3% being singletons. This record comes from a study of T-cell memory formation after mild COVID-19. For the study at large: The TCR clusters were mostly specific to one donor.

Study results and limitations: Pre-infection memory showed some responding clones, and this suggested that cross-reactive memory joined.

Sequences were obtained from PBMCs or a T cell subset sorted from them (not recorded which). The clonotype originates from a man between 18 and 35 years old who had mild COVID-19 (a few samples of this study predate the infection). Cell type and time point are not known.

CDR3 residues: CASSQVSLRQAQGQYF. The DNA for the CDR3 is TGTGCCAGCAGCCAAGTTTCACTTCGACAGGCCCAGGGGCAGTATTTT. The V gene is TRBV3-1, the J gene TRBJ2-3; the D gene is possibly TRBD1 (6 bases). Germline CDR1 is LGHDT and CDR2 is YNNKEL (reference sequence). The ends were cut back, 1 base at V and 11 bases at J, with 22 bases in the middle. This CDR3 has 16 amino acids.